The entry below gives a single T cell receptor beta chain sequence along with its context. Its antigen is as yet unknown. One entry per CDR3 protein, called by TCRdb with MiXCR from the 5' RACE reads. The sample consists of some 230,000 distinct CDR3 sequences, about 6.7% of them appearing once. Germline V gene sequence: CDR1 WNHNN, CDR2 SYGVQD (reference sequence). CDR3 length equals 15 residues. The V and J ends lost 0 bases and 6 bases, in that order; junction bases with no gene match: 5. This specimen belongs to a study of identical twins. The study's findings and limits: Conclusions relied on cross-sectional statistical analysis, not following the same donors. In zero-insertion analyses, partial confounding could arise from invariant MAIT and iNKT cells.

The same sample was also studied in work on T cells expressing NK-cell markers. That work contributes: It was from sorted CD3+CD56+NKG2C+, CD3+CD56+NKG2C- and CD3+CD56-NKG2C+ T cells that TCR beta repertoires came.

The source material was CD8+ T cells sorted from blood. The V call is TRBV10-1, the J call TRBJ2-3; 8 bases agree with TRBD2. The TCR was taken from a woman aged 18-35 years in good health. The CDR3 reads CASSESGTSPDTQYF. In DNA, the CDR3 is TGCGCCAGCAGTGAGTCCGGGACTAGTCCCGATACGCAGTATTTT.